One and the same sample provided the 22 T cell receptor beta chains below, sequenced in a study of cytomegalovirus exposure and HLA in healthy donors. Primers included in the PCR were 60 Vbeta and 13 Jbeta primers. Sequencing was performed with immunoSEQ multiplex PCR; in TCRdb, only in-frame clones are kept and a portion is missing. The sample comprises about 210,000 clones, approximately 83% of which are singletons, and about 10% rests with the top ten. Input material: PBMCs. The receptors were gathered from a woman between 45 and 65 years old in good health and CMV-seropositive.

This clone was detected once. The chain couples TRBV7-7 to TRBJ1-6; no reliable D call. Trimming removed 0 bases from V and 7 bases from J, with 4 bases in between. CDR1 SSHAT and CDR2 FNYEAQ come from the germline V gene (reference sequence). The CDR3 totals 13 residues. The CDR3 coding sequence is TGTGCCAGCAGCTTAGCGCGAAATTCACCCCTCCACTTT. Translating gives CASSLARNSPLHF.

V usage is TRBV19 and J usage is TRBJ1-5, with 9 bases fitting TRBD1. Germline V gene data show CDR1 as LNHDA and CDR2 as SQIVND (reference sequence). The length of the CDR3 is 12 residues. CDR3 sequence reads: CAAGTGMQPQHF. CDR3 DNA sequence: TGTGCTGCCGGGACAGGGATGCAGCCCCAGCATTTT.

This clone was seen a few times. The rearrangement uses TRBV7-2 and TRBJ1-4; weak D call: TRBD1 (5 bases). Trimming pared 4 bases from V and 6 bases from J, leaving 9 bases between. This CDR3 contains 13 residues. Germline values: CDR1 SGHTA, CDR2 FQGNSA. The CDR3 region has the DNA TGTGCCAGCAGCTACAGGATAGATGAAAAACTGTTTTTT. It yields the protein CASSYRIDEKLFF.

Worth noting for this clone: At one of its ends the junction is not consistent with the germline gene, which may arise from a read error. The chain has TRBV6-6 and TRBJ1-6, with D unresolved. Germline CDR1 reads MNHNY; CDR2 reads SVGAGI (reference sequence). This CDR3 has 14 residues. The CDR3 loop is CASSYEAINSPPHF. The DNA of the CDR3 is TGTGCCAGCAGTTACGAAGCGATTAATTCACCCCCCCACTTT.

V gene TRBV9 combines with J gene TRBJ1-2; 8 bases match TRBD1. There are 13 residues in the CDR3. Germline values: CDR1 SGDLS, CDR2 YYNGEE. Unmatched junction bases numbered 2, after V lost 7 bases and J lost 0 bases. This chain's CDR3 is CASGQGANYGYTF. The CDR3 DNA follows: TGTGCCAGCGGACAGGGCGCTAACTATGGCTACACCTTC.

The genes are TRBV29-1 and TRBJ1-5; D might be TRBD1 (5 bases). Per germline, CDR1 SQVTM and CDR2 ANQGSEA. This CDR3 is 14 amino acids long. The V end lost 5 bases, the J end lost 1 base, and 12 bases lay between the germline ends. The CDR3 sequence is CSVSFTGSNQPQHF. The CDR3 coding sequence is TGCAGCGTTTCCTTTACAGGCAGCAATCAGCCCCAGCATTTT.

CDR3 amino acids: CASSQALLWGYTF. The CDR3 region has the DNA TGCGCCAGCAGCCAAGCTCTACTCTGGGGCTACACCTTC. The V call is TRBV4-1, the J call TRBJ1-2, with unresolved D. Deletions cut 1 base from V and 8 bases from J, with 11 bases between. Germline assignment: CDR1 MGHRA and CDR2 YSYEKL. The CDR3 runs to 13 residues.

This sequence joins TRBV7-7 and TRBJ2-1; 12 bases agree with TRBD1. Germline-derived CDR1 and CDR2 are SSHAT and FNYEAQ (reference sequence). The CDR3 extends over 15 amino acids. Trimming removed 5 bases from V and 9 bases from J; junction bases left unmatched: 8. CDR3 sequence (DNA): TGTGCCAGCAGCGACCCCGGGACAGGGGGCACTGAGCAGTTCTTC. This translates into CASSDPGTGGTEQFF.

The chain links TRBV28 to TRBJ1-2; D might be TRBD1 (5 bases). Looked up from germline, CDR1 is MDHEN and CDR2 is SYDVKM. The V end was cut by 5 bases, the J end by 3 bases, with 16 bases between. This CDR3 spans 15 amino acids. The CDR3 is CASSARPGNDYGYTF. DNA of the CDR3: TGTGCCAGCAGTGCCCGACCAGGGAACGACTATGGCTACACCTTC.

This chain links TRBV19 with TRBJ1-2; TRBD1 agrees at 9 bases. V was pared by 7 bases and J by 8 bases, with 8 bases of the junction left unmatched. The germline V gene encodes CDR1 LNHDA and CDR2 SQIVND (reference sequence). This CDR3 is built from 13 residues. DNA for the CDR3: TGTGCCAGTAACTCACAGGGGGCCGAGGGCTACACCTTC. This sequence encodes CASNSQGAEGYTF.

This clone was detected once. The V call is TRBV18, the J call TRBJ2-2; no clear D gene. This CDR3 contains 18 residues. Germline V lookup: CDR1 KGHSH, CDR2 LQKENI. V was cut by 3 bases and J by 1 base, with 18 bases left in between. The CDR3 is CASSPVRSKFWNTGELFF. In nucleotides, the CDR3 is TGTGCCAGCTCACCGGTGCGCTCGAAATTCTGGAACACCGGGGAGCTGTTTTTT.

This clone has just one count. CDR3 in DNA: TGCGCCAGCACCCCCGGACAACAAATCTACAATGAGCAGTTCTTC. Its protein product is CASTPGQQIYNEQFF. The gene calls are TRBV5-1 and TRBJ2-1, with a possible D match to TRBD1 (5 bases). V lost 6 bases to trimming and J lost 3 bases, with 16 bases between them. Per germline, CDR1 SGHRS and CDR2 YFSETQ. The CDR3 length is 15 residues.

This clone was detected a few times. The J gene is TRBJ2-1, the V gene TRBV9; TRBD2 aligns across 7 bases. Unmatched junction bases numbered 10, after V lost 0 bases and J lost 16 bases. Germline V gene sequence: CDR1 SGDLS, CDR2 YYNGEE. The CDR3 runs to 13 residues. CDR3 coding DNA: TGTGCCAGCAGCGTAGGGGCTTCGACTAGCAATTTCTTC. Protein sequence: CASSVGASTSNFF.

This clone was found once. This chain links TRBV30 with TRBJ1-4; TRBD1 aligns across 8 bases. J lost 5 bases, V lost 7 bases, and 6 bases had no gene match. Germline assignment: CDR1 GTSNPN and CDR2 SVGIG (reference sequence). CDR3 size: 13 residues. The CDR3 DNA reads TGTGCCTCCTCAGGGGGCTCAAATGAAAAACTGTTTTTT. Translation: CASSGGSNEKLFF.

The chain uses TRBV6-1 and TRBJ1-2; D perhaps matches TRBD1 (6 bases). The CDR3 runs 16 residues. Germline V gene data show CDR1 as MNHNS and CDR2 as SASEGT. Trimming cost V 2 bases and J 0 bases, with 13 bases left between them. CDR3 nucleotide sequence: TGTGCCAGCAGTGAAAACAGGGCATCTTCTAACTATGGCTACACCTTC. The encoded protein is CASSENRASSNYGYTF.

This sequence joins TRBV29-1 and TRBJ2-7; possibly TRBD2 for D (5 bases). CDR3 size: 12 residues. Germline V gene data show CDR1 as SQVTM and CDR2 as ANQGSEA. V lost 1 base and J lost 4, with 8 bases in between. CDR3 region: CSVEVTGYEQYF. In DNA form, the CDR3 reads TGCAGCGTTGAAGTGACGGGATACGAGCAGTACTTC.

This clone has more than one count but fewer than ten. This chain joins TRBV7-3 and TRBJ1-1, with a possible D match to TRBD1 (5 bases). Trimming took off 5 bases at V and 3 bases at J, with 10 bases between the two ends. This CDR3 contains 13 residues. The germline V gene encodes CDR1 SGHTA and CDR2 FQGTGA. Here the CDR3 reads CASSTGGYTEAFF. CDR3 bases: TGTGCCAGCAGCACCGGGGGTTACACTGAAGCTTTCTTT.

This sequence joins TRBV19 and TRBJ2-5; D is perhaps TRBD2 (6 bases). The V gene lost 6 bases and the J gene lost 5 bases, with 19 bases spanning the gap. Germline lookup yields CDR1 LNHDA and CDR2 SQIVND (reference sequence). CDR3 length equals 15 residues. This CDR3 is CASSPRGGSRETQYF. The CDR3 bases are TGTGCCAGTAGCCCGCGGGGTGGCTCCAGGGAGACCCAGTACTTC.

This sequence joins TRBV27 and TRBJ2-3; TRBD2 agrees at 7 bases. The CDR3 length is 15 residues. V was pared by 5 bases and J by 2 bases, with 7 bases of the junction left unmatched. Germline values: CDR1 MNHEY, CDR2 SMNVEV (reference sequence). The DNA of the CDR3 is TGTGCCAGCAGTCCCATGGGGGGGGACACAGATACGCAGTATTTT. This sequence encodes CASSPMGGDTDTQYF.

CDR3 sequence: CASSLKPRGLGPQHF. The CDR3 DNA follows: TGTGCCAGCAGTCTCAAACCAAGGGGGCTGGGGCCCCAGCATTTT. The gene calls are TRBV27 and TRBJ1-5, with 7 nucleotides matching TRBD1. The CDR3 has 15 amino acids. The germline V gene has CDR1 MNHEY and CDR2 SMNVEV (reference sequence). V dropped 5 bases and J dropped 9; count of bases not matched to a gene: 13.

This chain connects TRBV5-1 to TRBJ1-1; D gene uncertain. Trimming removed 2 bases at V and 0 bases at J, with 14 bases between. The CDR3 loop spans 16 amino acids. Per the germline V gene, CDR1 is SGHRS and CDR2 is YFSETQ. The CDR3 nucleotides are TGCGCCAGCAGCTTCTCGGCAGGCCAGCTGAACACTGAAGCTTTCTTT. Translation gives CASSFSAGQLNTEAFF.

The CDR3 loop reads CASSLTGTGYYGYTF. CDR3 DNA sequence: TGTGCCAGCAGCTTGACCGGGACAGGGTACTATGGCTACACCTTC. J is TRBJ1-2 and V is TRBV27, with 9 nucleotides matching TRBD1. The CDR3 runs 15 residues. CDR1 is MNHEY and CDR2 is SMNVEV in the germline V gene (reference sequence). J lost 3 bases, V lost 6 bases, and 8 bases had no gene match.